This is a list of T cell receptor beta chains from one sample in a study of blood T cell repertoires in COVID-19. Here immunoSEQ multiplex PCR was the method, and the copy in TCRdb shows in-frame clones only, minus some. The sample lists roughly 150,000 clones; 80% to 90% were seen once. Sequencing used peripheral blood. The receptor source for this set is a woman aged 70-85 years with COVID-19, enrolled during active disease. Each CDR3 is given with its conserved first and last residue. Each record gives: J gene, clone size, V gene, D gene, CDR3 DNA, CDR3 protein. D genes are given only for firm matches. Size tells how often a clone was seen (once, few, many) or the class of an expanded clone, and some rows leave it out.

j_call: TRBJ1-2
clone_size: -
v_call: TRBV28
d_call: TRBD1
cdr3_nt: TGTGCCAGCAGTCTCAGGGGGCTCTATGGCTACACCTTC
cdr3_aa: CASSLRGLYGYTF

j_call: TRBJ2-1
clone_size: -
v_call: TRBV11-2
d_call: -
cdr3_nt: TGTGCCAGCAGCTTAGAACGAACTAGTCGCAATGAGCAGTTCTTC
cdr3_aa: CASSLERTSRNEQFF

j_call: TRBJ2-6
clone_size: -
v_call: TRBV2
d_call: TRBD2
cdr3_nt: TGTGCCAGCAGCGCACGGGGGGATAGGAGGGGTGGGGCCAACGTCCTGACTTTC
cdr3_aa: CASSARGDRRGGANVLTF

j_call: TRBJ2-3
clone_size: -
v_call: TRBV9
d_call: TRBD2
cdr3_nt: TGTGCCAGCAGCGTAGGAGCGGGGGGGGGCACAGATACGCAGTATTTT
cdr3_aa: CASSVGAGGGTDTQYF

j_call: TRBJ1-4
clone_size: -
v_call: TRBV19
d_call: -
cdr3_nt: TGTGCCAGTAGATCCGGGACACAGAATGAAAAACTGTTTTTT
cdr3_aa: CASRSGTQNEKLFF

j_call: TRBJ2-3
clone_size: -
v_call: TRBV10-3
d_call: TRBD2
cdr3_nt: TGTGCCATCAGTGAGTCGACTAGCGGGGGCACAGATACGCAGTATTTT
cdr3_aa: CAISESTSGGTDTQYF

j_call: TRBJ2-7
clone_size: -
v_call: TRBV6-5
d_call: -
cdr3_nt: TGTGCCACTACAGCCGTTGGGCAGGGGGGCTACGAGCAGTACTTC
cdr3_aa: CATTAVGQGGYEQYF

j_call: TRBJ2-3
clone_size: -
v_call: TRBV28
d_call: -
cdr3_nt: TGTGCCAGCCGCCCCGCGGGGGCAAGCACAGATACGCAGTATTTT
cdr3_aa: CASRPAGASTDTQYF

j_call: TRBJ1-2
clone_size: -
v_call: TRBV5-1
d_call: TRBD1
cdr3_nt: TGCGCCAGCAGCTCGGGACAGGGGGCAAAGTATGGCTACACCTTC
cdr3_aa: CASSSGQGAKYGYTF

j_call: TRBJ2-1
clone_size: few
v_call: TRBV11-2
d_call: TRBD2
cdr3_nt: TGTGCCAGCAGCCCCCAGGTCGGTAGCGGGGGACTTGAGCAGTTCTTC
cdr3_aa: CASSPQVGSGGLEQFF

j_call: TRBJ2-7
clone_size: -
v_call: TRBV18
d_call: TRBD2
cdr3_nt: TGTGCCAGCTCACCAGGGGAGGGGATCGGGTACTTC
cdr3_aa: CASSPGEGIGYF

j_call: TRBJ1-5
clone_size: -
v_call: TRBV27
d_call: -
cdr3_nt: TGTGCCAGCAGTTGGCAGGGCAGCAATCAGCCCCAGCATTTT
cdr3_aa: CASSWQGSNQPQHF

j_call: TRBJ2-3
clone_size: -
v_call: TRBV11-3
d_call: -
cdr3_nt: TGTGCCAGCAGCCCCGAGACACCAAGCACAGATACGCAGTATTTT
cdr3_aa: CASSPETPSTDTQYF

j_call: TRBJ1-5
clone_size: -
v_call: TRBV18
d_call: -
cdr3_nt: TGTGCCAGCTCACCAACCAGGGGATATAATCAGCCCCAGCATTTT
cdr3_aa: CASSPTRGYNQPQHF

j_call: TRBJ1-3
clone_size: once
v_call: TRBV18
d_call: TRBD1
cdr3_nt: TGTGCCAGCTCACCACGTGGGACAGGGGCAATCTCTGGAAACACCATATATTTT
cdr3_aa: CASSPRGTGAISGNTIYF

j_call: TRBJ1-5
clone_size: -
v_call: TRBV15
d_call: -
cdr3_nt: TGTGCCACCAGCAGAGATCGCCTAATTTACAATCAGCCCCAGCATTTT
cdr3_aa: CATSRDRLIYNQPQHF

j_call: TRBJ1-5
clone_size: -
v_call: TRBV2
d_call: TRBD1
cdr3_nt: TGTGCCAGCAGTGAATTGGGGACAGGGGAACAGCCCCAGCATTTT
cdr3_aa: CASSELGTGEQPQHF

j_call: TRBJ2-7
clone_size: few
v_call: TRBV6-5
d_call: -
cdr3_nt: TGTGCCAGCAGACGCTGGGGAGTTGCGTCCGAGCAGTACTTC
cdr3_aa: CASRRWGVASEQYF

j_call: TRBJ2-5
clone_size: -
v_call: TRBV19
d_call: TRBD2
cdr3_nt: TGTGCCAGTAGTATAGGCACCGGGACTAGCGGGGAGACCCAGTACTTC
cdr3_aa: CASSIGTGTSGETQYF

j_call: TRBJ2-3
clone_size: -
v_call: TRBV5-5
d_call: TRBD2
cdr3_nt: TGTGCCAGCAGCATAGCGGGGGGGCATACGCAGTATTTT
cdr3_aa: CASSIAGGHTQYF

j_call: TRBJ2-7
clone_size: -
v_call: TRBV5-4
d_call: -
cdr3_nt: TGTGCCAGCAGCATTGACTCGTCCAAAGGTAGCGGGCAGTACTTC
cdr3_aa: CASSIDSSKGSGQYF

j_call: TRBJ2-1
clone_size: -
v_call: TRBV7-2
d_call: TRBD2
cdr3_nt: TGTGCCAGCAGCTTTAGCGGGGGGGATGAGCAGTTCTTC
cdr3_aa: CASSFSGGDEQFF

j_call: TRBJ1-5
clone_size: -
v_call: TRBV2
d_call: -
cdr3_nt: TGTGCCAGCAGTGAACCGCGGGGGCTCGGCAATCAGCCCCAGCATTTT
cdr3_aa: CASSEPRGLGNQPQHF

j_call: TRBJ2-1
clone_size: -
v_call: TRBV27
d_call: TRBD2
cdr3_nt: TGTGCCAGCAGGAGCCTACTAGCGGGGGACCAGACGTCCTACAATGAGCAGTTCTTC
cdr3_aa: CASRSLLAGDQTSYNEQFF

j_call: TRBJ1-5
clone_size: -
v_call: TRBV28
d_call: TRBD1
cdr3_nt: TGTGCCAGCAGTTTGAGGGGTGGACAGGCTTTATTACCAAGCAATCAGCCCCAGCATTTT
cdr3_aa: CASSLRGGQALLPSNQPQHF

j_call: TRBJ1-1
clone_size: -
v_call: TRBV27
d_call: TRBD1
cdr3_nt: TGTGCCAGCAGTTTTATAGGACAGGGTATGATAGCTTTCTTT
cdr3_aa: CASSFIGQGMIAFF

j_call: TRBJ2-1
clone_size: -
v_call: TRBV18
d_call: -
cdr3_nt: TGTGCCAGCTCACCACGACAGGCCTCTTACAATGAGCAGTTCTTC
cdr3_aa: CASSPRQASYNEQFF

j_call: TRBJ1-2
clone_size: -
v_call: TRBV21-1
d_call: -
cdr3_nt: TGTGCCAGCAGCAAAGCTGTGTCGGGACAGGTAAACTATGGCTACACCTTC
cdr3_aa: CASSKAVSGQVNYGYTF

j_call: TRBJ2-3
clone_size: -
v_call: TRBV5-1
d_call: TRBD1
cdr3_nt: TGCGCCAGCAGCTTGACAGGGGGTAGAGATACGCAGTATTTT
cdr3_aa: CASSLTGGRDTQYF

j_call: TRBJ1-2
clone_size: -
v_call: TRBV10-1
d_call: -
cdr3_nt: TGCGCCAGCCTGCTAGCGGACAGCTACTATGGCTACACCTTC
cdr3_aa: CASLLADSYYGYTF

j_call: TRBJ1-4
clone_size: -
v_call: TRBV5-1
d_call: -
cdr3_nt: TGCGCCAGCAGCTTGGACAGGGAAAGGGGTAATGAAAAACTGTTTTTT
cdr3_aa: CASSLDRERGNEKLFF

j_call: TRBJ1-2
clone_size: -
v_call: TRBV12-3/TRBV12-4
d_call: -
cdr3_nt: TGTGCCAGCAGTTTCACCAGGGACTATGGCTACACCTTC
cdr3_aa: CASSFTRDYGYTF

j_call: TRBJ2-3
clone_size: -
v_call: TRBV19
d_call: TRBD1
cdr3_nt: TGTGCCAGTAGTACGGGGACAGGAGAAAACACAGATACGCAGTATTTT
cdr3_aa: CASSTGTGENTDTQYF

j_call: TRBJ1-4
clone_size: -
v_call: TRBV7-6
d_call: TRBD1
cdr3_nt: TGTGCCAGCAGCTCCGGGACAGGGGTTTCATCTGAAAAACTGTTTTTT
cdr3_aa: CASSSGTGVSSEKLFF

j_call: TRBJ1-1
clone_size: -
v_call: TRBV7-6
d_call: -
cdr3_nt: TGTGCCAGCAGCTTAGGTCGGACACCGAACACTGAAGCTTTCTTT
cdr3_aa: CASSLGRTPNTEAFF

j_call: TRBJ1-2
clone_size: -
v_call: TRBV19
d_call: TRBD1
cdr3_nt: TGTGCCAGTAGTTCCCCAGGGGACAGCTATGGCTACACCTTC
cdr3_aa: CASSSPGDSYGYTF

j_call: TRBJ2-2
clone_size: -
v_call: TRBV28
d_call: -
cdr3_nt: TGTGCCTCGCACGGTGGGAGTTTCGGCGGGGAGCTGTTTTTT
cdr3_aa: CASHGGSFGGELFF

j_call: TRBJ1-2
clone_size: -
v_call: TRBV2
d_call: -
cdr3_nt: TGTGCCAGCAGAGGCCATCCGACAGCCTCCTATGGCTACACCTTC
cdr3_aa: CASRGHPTASYGYTF

j_call: TRBJ1-1
clone_size: -
v_call: TRBV18
d_call: TRBD1
cdr3_nt: TGTGCCAGCTCACTAGACAGGGGGCGGGACTCTGAAGCTTTCTTT
cdr3_aa: CASSLDRGRDSEAFF

j_call: TRBJ2-3
clone_size: -
v_call: TRBV5-1
d_call: -
cdr3_nt: TGCGCCAGCAGCCCCCGACTAGAATCCGGAGGTACGCAGTATTTT
cdr3_aa: CASSPRLESGGTQYF

j_call: TRBJ1-4
clone_size: few
v_call: TRBV30
d_call: -
cdr3_nt: TGTGCCTGGAGTTTCGTTGCGTCAATTAATGAAAAACTGTTTTTT
cdr3_aa: CAWSFVASINEKLFF

j_call: TRBJ2-1
clone_size: -
v_call: TRBV7-3
d_call: TRBD2
cdr3_nt: TGTGCCAGCAGCTTAGGACTAGCGGGGGGAGAGCAGTTCTTC
cdr3_aa: CASSLGLAGGEQFF

j_call: TRBJ1-5
clone_size: -
v_call: TRBV7-8
d_call: TRBD1
cdr3_nt: TGTGCCAGCAGGAGGGAGATGGACAGGGACAATCAGCCCCAGCATTTT
cdr3_aa: CASRREMDRDNQPQHF

j_call: TRBJ2-2
clone_size: -
v_call: TRBV4-2
d_call: TRBD2
cdr3_nt: TGTGCCAGCAGCCAAGATGCCAGCGGGGGGCGAGCCGGGGAGCTGTTTTTT
cdr3_aa: CASSQDASGGRAGELFF

j_call: TRBJ1-2
clone_size: -
v_call: TRBV12-3/TRBV12-4
d_call: -
cdr3_nt: TGTGCCAGCAGCCCCCCCGGGGGAGGCTACACCTTC
cdr3_aa: CASSPPGGGYTF

j_call: TRBJ2-2
clone_size: -
v_call: TRBV28
d_call: TRBD1
cdr3_nt: TGTGCCAGCAGTCCGACAGGGTACAAGACCGGGGAGCTGTTTTTT
cdr3_aa: CASSPTGYKTGELFF

j_call: TRBJ2-1
clone_size: -
v_call: TRBV6-4
d_call: TRBD1
cdr3_nt: TGTGCCAGCAGTGACTCGGTCCGGGACAGGGGAAACAATGAGCAGTTCTTC
cdr3_aa: CASSDSVRDRGNNEQFF

j_call: TRBJ1-5
clone_size: once
v_call: TRBV5-1
d_call: -
cdr3_nt: TGCGCCAGCAGCCCGAAGGGGGGGGAACAGCCCCAGCATTTT
cdr3_aa: CASSPKGGEQPQHF

j_call: TRBJ1-2
clone_size: -
v_call: TRBV6-6
d_call: -
cdr3_nt: TGTGCCAGCAGTTACGATCACCACAGCGGATTTGGCGGCTACACCTTC
cdr3_aa: CASSYDHHSGFGGYTF

j_call: TRBJ2-1
clone_size: -
v_call: TRBV5-4
d_call: -
cdr3_nt: TGTGCCAGCAGCTTGGCGGGCAGGGGAGGGAATGAGCAGTTCTTC
cdr3_aa: CASSLAGRGGNEQFF

j_call: TRBJ2-4
clone_size: -
v_call: TRBV3-1/TRBV3-2
d_call: TRBD1
cdr3_nt: TGTGCCAGCAGCCAAGTCGGACAGGGGAGGAGCATTCAGTACTTC
cdr3_aa: CASSQVGQGRSIQYF

j_call: TRBJ2-6
clone_size: -
v_call: TRBV3-1/TRBV3-2
d_call: TRBD1
cdr3_nt: TGTGCCAGCAGCCCCCGGGGGACAGGGATCTCTGGGGCCAACGTCCTGACTTTC
cdr3_aa: CASSPRGTGISGANVLTF

j_call: TRBJ2-3
clone_size: -
v_call: TRBV2
d_call: -
cdr3_nt: TGTGCCAGCAGGCAACAAGATACGCAGTATTTT
cdr3_aa: CASRQQDTQYF

j_call: TRBJ1-1
clone_size: -
v_call: TRBV21-1
d_call: -
cdr3_nt: TGTGCCAGCAGCAAAACCAGGGTTTGGTTGTCAGCTGAAGCTTTCTTT
cdr3_aa: CASSKTRVWLSAEAFF

j_call: TRBJ2-5
clone_size: once
v_call: TRBV2
d_call: TRBD2
cdr3_nt: TGTGCCAGCAGTGCAGGACTAGCGGGGACCCAAGAGACCCAGTACTTC
cdr3_aa: CASSAGLAGTQETQYF